Following are 14 T cell receptor beta chains from one sample sequenced in a study of CD8+CD57+ T cells in acquired aplastic anemia. Genomic DNA templated the TCR beta VDJ and CDR3 profiling. TCRdb processed the reads anew with MiXCR; each CDR3 protein has one entry. Altogether under 250,000 distinct CDR3 sequences are present, approximately 60% being singletons, with the ten largest covering 58%. Patients included in sequencing had previously demonstrated CD8+CD57+ cell expansion by flow cytometry. Sequencing input: sorted CD4+, CD8+, or CD8+CD57+ T cells (not recorded which) from PBMCs. The receptor set was obtained from a human donor with aplastic anemia.

This clonotype was found a few times. This chain links TRBV3-1 with TRBJ2-3; TRBD2 matches 9 bases. J lost 4 bases, V lost 0 bases, and 5 bases had no gene match. The germline V gene has CDR1 LGHDT and CDR2 YNNKEL (reference sequence). The CDR3 has 16 amino acids. The CDR3 bases are TGTGCCAGCAGCCAAGAGCGGGGGGGCACCGCAGATACGCAGTATTTT. Its protein is CASSQERGGTADTQYF.

J is TRBJ2-4 and V is TRBV5-8; D is undetermined. Germline assignment: CDR1 SGHTS and CDR2 YDEGEE. This CDR3 comprises 16 residues. Trimming took 1 base from V and 0 from J, leaving 11 bases between them. The CDR3 DNA follows: TGTGCCAGCAGCTTGTACCGGCAGCTAGCCAAAAACATTCAGTACTTC. This codes for CASSLYRQLAKNIQYF.

V usage is TRBV24-1 and J usage is TRBJ2-2; D is perhaps TRBD1 or TRBD2 (5 bases each). Germline CDR1 KGHDR, CDR2 SFDVKD. V was shortened by 9 bases and J by 0 bases, with 16 bases between the two germline ends. CDR3 size: 16 residues. The CDR3 sequence is CATEGREGANTGELFF. DNA for the CDR3: TGTGCCACCGAGGGCAGGGAAGGGGCGAACACCGGGGAGCTGTTTTTT.

As for this clonotype: A much larger clone lies one base from this, so it may be a read error. This rearrangement joins TRBV9 to TRBJ2-2; maybe TRBD1 (6 bases). Germline-derived CDR1 and CDR2 are SGDLS and YYNGEE. This CDR3 contains 15 residues. This CDR3 is CTSSLGWTDTGELFF. The DNA of the CDR3 is TGTACCAGCAGTTTAGGTTGGACAGACACCGGGGAGCTGTTTTTT.

On this clonotype: Possible read error: a much larger clone is one base away. This rearrangement joins TRBV12-5 to TRBJ1-3; the D is unclear. This CDR3 is built from 17 residues. Germline loops: CDR1 LGHNT, CDR2 FRNRAP. CDR3 sequence reads: CASGFRTESFSGSTIYF. The CDR3 DNA sequence: TGTGCTAGTGGTTTCCGGACGGAATCCTTCTCTGGAAGCACCATATATTTT. The full variable domain, in which reference TRBV12-5 and TRBJ1-3 provide the parts outside the CDR3, is DARVTQTPRHKVTEMGQEVTMRCQPILGHNTVFWYRQTMMQGLELLAYFRNRAPLDDSGMPKDRFSAEMPDATLATLKIQPSEPRDSAVYFCASGFRTESFSGSTIYFGEGSWLTVV.

On this clonotype: One end of the junction fails to match germline, which may point to a read error. The rearrangement joins TRBV5-1 to TRBJ2-3; no clear D. Germline lookup yields CDR1 SGHRS and CDR2 YFSETQ. This CDR3 contains 11 residues. The CDR3: CASSVEDTQYF. The CDR3 DNA follows: TGTGCCAGCAGCGTAGAAGATACGCAGTATTTT.

This sequence joins TRBV7-9 and TRBJ2-7, with TRBD1 matching 7 bases. Germline V gene sequence: CDR1 SEHNR, CDR2 FQNEAQ (reference sequence). Germline trimming cut 4 bases from V and 1 base from J; bases unmatched to any gene: 10. CDR3 length: 16 residues. The CDR3 coding sequence is TGTGCCAGCAGCTCAGGCACCGGGACAGATTCCTACGAGCAGTACTTC. This codes for CASSSGTGTDSYEQYF. Using reference TRBV7-9 and TRBJ2-7 for the parts outside the CDR3, the full variable domain is DTGVSQNPRHKITKRGQNVTFRCDPISEHNRLYWYRQTLGQGPEFLTYFQNEAQLEKSRLLSDRFSAERPKGSFSTLEIQRTEQGDSAMYLCASSSGTGTDSYEQYFGPGTRLTVT.

The V call is TRBV7-3, the J call TRBJ1-2; D is unclear. CDR3 size: 11 residues. The V end lost 0 bases, the J end lost 9 bases, and 5 bases lay between the germline ends. Germline values: CDR1 SGHTA, CDR2 FQGTGA. As DNA, the CDR3 is TGTGCCAGCAGCTTAACGTCGAGCTACACCTTC. Protein: CASSLTSSYTF.

For this clonotype: Relative to the germline gene, one junction end is altered; a read error may explain this. The gene calls are TRBV7-7 and TRBJ2-6, with D tentatively TRBD1 (5 bases). This CDR3 region has 15 residues. Looked up from germline, CDR1 is SSHAT and CDR2 is FNYEAQ (reference sequence). The CDR3 is CASSPRASGANVLTF. In nucleotides, the CDR3 is TGTGCTAGCAGCCCCAGGGCTTCCGGGGCCAACGTCCTGACTTTC. The full variable domain, in which reference TRBV7-7 and TRBJ2-6 provide the parts outside the CDR3, is GAGVSQSPRYKVTKRGQDVTLRCDPISSHATLYWYQQALGQGPEFLTYFNYEAQPDKSGLPSDRFSAERPEGSISTLTIQRTEQRDSAMYRCASSPRASGANVLTFGAGSRLTVL.

V is TRBV5-1 and J is TRBJ2-1; D not certain. Per the germline V gene, CDR1 is SGHRS and CDR2 is YFSETQ. V dropped 0 bases and J dropped 10 bases, with 14 bases sitting between them. The CDR3 is made up of 14 amino acids. The CDR3 is CASSLGTDWAEQFF. DNA for the CDR3: TGCGCCAGCAGCTTGGGGACCGATTGGGCCGAGCAGTTCTTC.

This rearrangement joins TRBV9 to TRBJ2-3; perhaps TRBD2 as D (6 bases). Germline values: CDR1 SGDLS, CDR2 YYNGEE. This CDR3 is 16 amino acids long. V gave up 1 base and J gave up 0 bases, with 12 bases separating them. The CDR3 sequence: CASSVPKAGSTDTQYF. As DNA, the CDR3 is TGTGCCAGCAGCGTACCAAAAGCGGGTAGCACAGATACGCAGTATTTT.

The chain couples TRBV9 to TRBJ1-1; no reliable D call. V dropped 0 bases and J dropped 3 bases, with 6 bases sitting between them. Germline loops: CDR1 SGDLS, CDR2 YYNGEE. This CDR3 has 13 amino acids. The CDR3 here is CASSVVEHTEAFF. CDR3 sequence (DNA): TGTGCCAGCAGCGTAGTGGAGCACACTGAAGCTTTCTTT.

The chain recombines TRBV7-8 with TRBJ2-5; 10 bases are a match to TRBD2. J lost 5 bases, V lost 5 bases, and 5 bases had no gene match. Germline assignment: CDR1 SGHVS and CDR2 FQNEAQ. CDR3 length: 14 amino acids. The chain's CDR3 is CASSPGLAAETQYF. Here the CDR3 DNA reads TGTGCCAGCAGCCCAGGACTAGCGGCTGAGACCCAGTACTTC.

The rearrangement uses TRBV20-1 and TRBJ2-7, with TRBD1 as a possible D gene (5 bases). Looked up from germline, CDR1 is DFQATT and CDR2 is SNEGSKA (reference sequence). The CDR3 runs 14 residues. Trimming stripped 6 bases from V and 1 base from J, with 16 bases between. CDR3 region: CSAVVAGSSYEQYF. As DNA, the CDR3 is TGCAGTGCAGTTGTCGCAGGGTCTTCCTACGAGCAGTACTTC.